This paragraph covers one T cell receptor beta chain sequence. What it binds is not known. This sample was included in a study of cytomegalovirus exposure and HLA in healthy donors. Germline V gene lookup returns CDR1 LNHDA and CDR2 SQIVND (reference sequence). The CDR3 consists of 13 residues. The V end lost 5 bases, the J end lost 5 bases, and 13 bases lay between the germline ends. The PCR employed 60 Vbeta primers together with 13 Jbeta primers. Produced via immunoSEQ multiplex PCR; TCRdb's table is partial and in-frame only. The sample holds around 88,000 clones, around 77% seen once. Overall study findings and caveats: Sequencing depth across donors, presence/absence analyses assumed, was roughly uniform.

This TCR was recovered from a man in his fifties or sixties in good health and CMV-seropositive. This chain connects TRBV19 to TRBJ2-7; D might be TRBD2 (5 bases). The sequenced sample was PBMCs. The CDR3 coding sequence is TGTGCCAGTAGTCGGGCGGGTATAAACGAGCAGTACTTC. It codes for CASSRAGINEQYF.